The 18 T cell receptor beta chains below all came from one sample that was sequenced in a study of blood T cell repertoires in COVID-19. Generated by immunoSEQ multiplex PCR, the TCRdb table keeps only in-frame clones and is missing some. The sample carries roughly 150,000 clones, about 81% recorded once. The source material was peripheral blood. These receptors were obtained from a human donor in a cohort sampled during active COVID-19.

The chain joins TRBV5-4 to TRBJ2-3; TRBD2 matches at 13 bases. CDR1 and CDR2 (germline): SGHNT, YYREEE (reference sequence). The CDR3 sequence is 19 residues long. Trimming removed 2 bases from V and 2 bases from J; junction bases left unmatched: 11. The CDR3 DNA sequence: TGTGCCAGCAGCTTTGGACTAGCGGGAGTCTTGGACCTCACAGATACGCAGTATTTT. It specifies CASSFGLAGVLDLTDTQYF.

The CDR3 DNA reads TGTGCCAGTAGTACCCTTGGGAGGGGAAGCTCTGGAAACACCATATATTTT. Translation gives CASSTLGRGSSGNTIYF. V is TRBV19 and J is TRBJ1-3, with D perhaps matching TRBD1 (5 bases). V was cut by 4 bases and J by 0 bases, with 16 bases left in between. The germline V gene encodes CDR1 LNHDA and CDR2 SQIVND (reference sequence). The CDR3 spans 17 residues.

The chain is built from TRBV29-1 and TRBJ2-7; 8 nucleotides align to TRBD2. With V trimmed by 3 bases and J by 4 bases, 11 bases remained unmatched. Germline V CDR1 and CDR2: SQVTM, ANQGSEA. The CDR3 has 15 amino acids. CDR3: CSVDMIKAGVYEQYF. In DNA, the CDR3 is TGCAGCGTTGATATGATAAAAGCGGGGGTTTACGAGCAGTACTTC.

The CDR3 sequence is CASSPPRTSGRAQSETQYF. The CDR3 nucleotides are TGTGCCAGCAGCCCCCCCCGGACTAGCGGGAGGGCCCAATCGGAGACCCAGTACTTC. The chain links TRBV9 to TRBJ2-5, with TRBD2 identical over 15 bases. V shed 4 bases and J 5 bases; nucleotides not matched to a gene: 15. This CDR3 has 19 amino acids. Germline V gives CDR1 SGDLS, CDR2 YYNGEE.

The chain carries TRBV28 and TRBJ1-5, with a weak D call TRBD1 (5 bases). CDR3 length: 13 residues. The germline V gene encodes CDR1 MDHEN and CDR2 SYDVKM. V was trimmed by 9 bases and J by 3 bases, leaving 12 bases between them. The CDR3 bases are TGTGCCAGTACGACAGTATCCAATCAGCCCCAGCATTTT. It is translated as CASTTVSNQPQHF.

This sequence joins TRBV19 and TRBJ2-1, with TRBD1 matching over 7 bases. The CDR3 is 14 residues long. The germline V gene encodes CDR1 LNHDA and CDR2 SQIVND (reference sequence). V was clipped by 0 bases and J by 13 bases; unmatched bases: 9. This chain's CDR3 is CASSIDQWTGRQFF. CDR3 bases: TGTGCCAGTAGTATAGATCAATGGACAGGTCGTCAGTTCTTC.

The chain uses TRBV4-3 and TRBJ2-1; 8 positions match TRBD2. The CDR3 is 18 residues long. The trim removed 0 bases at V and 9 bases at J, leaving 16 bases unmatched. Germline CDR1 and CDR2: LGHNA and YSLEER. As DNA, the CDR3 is TGCGCCAGCAGCCAAGAGGGTGCTACCCGGGAGGGCCGGGGTGAGCAGTTCTTC. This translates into CASSQEGATREGRGEQFF.

Written as DNA, the CDR3 is TGTGCCAGCCGTGCCGCAGCGGTCAGCACAGATACGCAGTATTTT. It is translated as CASRAAAVSTDTQYF. The rearrangement links TRBV6-4 to TRBJ2-3; a weak D match, TRBD2 (5 bases). The germline V gene encodes CDR1 MRHNA and CDR2 SNTAGT. The CDR3 is 15 residues long. V was cut by 8 bases and J by 0 bases, with 15 bases left in between.

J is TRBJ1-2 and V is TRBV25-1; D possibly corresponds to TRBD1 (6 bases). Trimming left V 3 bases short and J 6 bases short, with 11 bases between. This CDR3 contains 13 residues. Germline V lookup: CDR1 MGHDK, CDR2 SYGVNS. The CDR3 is CASSEGNRDGYTF. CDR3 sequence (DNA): TGTGCCAGCAGTGAGGGGAACAGGGATGGCTACACCTTC.

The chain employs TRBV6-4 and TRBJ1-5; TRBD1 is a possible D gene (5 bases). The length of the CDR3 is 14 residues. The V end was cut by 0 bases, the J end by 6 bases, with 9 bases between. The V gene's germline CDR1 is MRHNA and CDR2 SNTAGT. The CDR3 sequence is CASSDSPQGQPQHF. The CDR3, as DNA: TGTGCCAGCAGTGACTCCCCTCAGGGTCAGCCCCAGCATTTT.

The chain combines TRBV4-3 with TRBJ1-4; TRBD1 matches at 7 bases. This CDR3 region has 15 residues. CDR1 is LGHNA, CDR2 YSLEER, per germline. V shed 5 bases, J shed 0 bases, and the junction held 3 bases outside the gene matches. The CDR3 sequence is CASSTGAATNEKLFF. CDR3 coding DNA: TGCGCCAGCAGCACAGGGGCCGCAACTAATGAAAAACTGTTTTTT.

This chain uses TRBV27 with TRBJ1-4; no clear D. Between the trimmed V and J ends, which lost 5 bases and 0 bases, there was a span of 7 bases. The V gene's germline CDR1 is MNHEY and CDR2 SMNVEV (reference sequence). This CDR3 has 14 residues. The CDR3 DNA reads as TGTGCCAGCAGTCACACCCCAACTAATGAAAAACTGTTTTTT. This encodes CASSHTPTNEKLFF.

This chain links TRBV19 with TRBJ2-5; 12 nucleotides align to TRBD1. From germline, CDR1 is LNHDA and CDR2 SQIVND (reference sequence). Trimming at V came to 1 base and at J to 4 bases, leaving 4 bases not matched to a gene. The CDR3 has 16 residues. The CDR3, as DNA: TGTGCCAGTAGTATAGCCCGGGACAGGGGGCGAGAGACCCAGTACTTC. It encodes CASSIARDRGRETQYF.

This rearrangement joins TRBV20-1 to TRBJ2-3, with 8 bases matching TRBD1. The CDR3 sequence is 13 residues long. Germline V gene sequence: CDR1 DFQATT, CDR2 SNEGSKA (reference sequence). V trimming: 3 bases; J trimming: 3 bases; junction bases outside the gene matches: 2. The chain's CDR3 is CSASWDRTDTQYF. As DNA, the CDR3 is TGCAGTGCTAGTTGGGACAGGACAGATACGCAGTATTTT.

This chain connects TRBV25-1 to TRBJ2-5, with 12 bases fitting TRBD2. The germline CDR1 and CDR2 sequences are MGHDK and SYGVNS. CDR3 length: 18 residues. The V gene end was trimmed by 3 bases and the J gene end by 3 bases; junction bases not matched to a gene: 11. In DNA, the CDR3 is TGTGCCAGCAGTGACCCTCGGACTAGCGGGATCCCTGAAGAGACCCAGTACTTC. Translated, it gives CASSDPRTSGIPEETQYF.

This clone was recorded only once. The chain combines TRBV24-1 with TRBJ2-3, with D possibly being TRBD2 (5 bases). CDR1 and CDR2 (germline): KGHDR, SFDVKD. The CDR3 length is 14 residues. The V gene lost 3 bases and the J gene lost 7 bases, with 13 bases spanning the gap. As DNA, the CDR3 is TGTGCCACCAGTGATGGCCGTCTAGCAAATACGCAGTATTTT. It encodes CATSDGRLANTQYF.

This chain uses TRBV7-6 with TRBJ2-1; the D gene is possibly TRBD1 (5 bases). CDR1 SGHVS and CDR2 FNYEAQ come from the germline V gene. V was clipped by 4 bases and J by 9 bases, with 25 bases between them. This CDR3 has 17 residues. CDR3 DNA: TGTGCCAGCAGCTCCTTCGACGTAGGGGTCGCCCCAAGTGAGCAGTTCTTC. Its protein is CASSSFDVGVAPSEQFF. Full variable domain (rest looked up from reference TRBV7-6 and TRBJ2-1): GAGVSQSPRYKVTKRGQDVALRCDPISGHVSLYWYRQALGQGPEFLTYFNYEAQQDKSGLPNDRFSAERPEGSISTLTIQRTEQRDSAMYRCASSSFDVGVAPSEQFFGPGTRLTVL.

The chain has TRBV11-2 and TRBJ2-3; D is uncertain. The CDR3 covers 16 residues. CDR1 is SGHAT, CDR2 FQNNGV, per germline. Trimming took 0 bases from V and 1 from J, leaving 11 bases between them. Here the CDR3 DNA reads TGTGCCAGCAGCTTAGATCTGGGCAGAGGCACAGATACGCAGTATTTT. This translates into CASSLDLGRGTDTQYF.